These 8 T cell receptor beta chains were sequenced from one sample in a study of early T cells in non-severe SARS-CoV-2 infection. TCRdb reprocessed the 5' RACE reads via MiXCR and lists one record per CDR3 protein. In the table there are 86,000 or so distinct CDR3 sequences, about 14% of which are singletons. The sample consisted of whole blood. The receptor set was obtained from an adult who was a healthcare worker with PCR-confirmed SARS-CoV-2 infection or an uninfected control (not recorded which).

Ten or more counts support this clonotype. The V and J genes are TRBV15 and TRBJ1-3; no reliable D call. CDR3 length: 13 residues. Trimming pared 0 bases from V and 6 bases from J, leaving 6 bases between. Germline CDR1 and CDR2: LNHNV and YYDKDF (reference sequence). CDR3 residues: CATSRDQENTIYF. Written as DNA, the CDR3 is TGTGCCACCAGCAGAGATCAGGAAAACACCATATATTTT.

The chain links TRBV7-6 to TRBJ2-5, with TRBD1 matching over 8 bases. This CDR3 has 17 residues. Unmatched junction bases numbered 8, after V lost 1 base and J lost 1 base. Germline V lookup: CDR1 SGHVS, CDR2 FNYEAQ. The CDR3 sequence: CASSLVGARGPQETQYF. Written as DNA, the CDR3 is TGTGCCAGCAGCTTAGTGGGGGCCAGGGGGCCCCAAGAGACCCAGTACTTC.

The V and J genes are TRBV12-3 or TRBV12-4 and TRBJ2-3, with 7 positions matching TRBD2. The length of the CDR3 is 15 residues. V was pared by 0 bases and J by 8 bases, with 8 bases of the junction left unmatched. The CDR3 sequence is CASSLASLAEVTQYF. The DNA for the CDR3 is TGTGCCAGCAGTTTAGCTAGCCTAGCGGAGGTTACGCAGTATTTT.

This chain connects TRBV6-5 to TRBJ2-7; TRBD2 agrees at 7 bases. Unmatched junction bases numbered 16, after V lost 2 bases and J lost 3 bases. The CDR3 sequence is 18 residues long. Per germline, CDR1 MNHEY and CDR2 SVGAGI. The CDR3 DNA reads as TGTGCCAGCAGTTACCGGTTTATGTCGAGTCTAGCGGACTACGAGCAGTACTTC. Amino acid sequence: CASSYRFMSSLADYEQYF.

The chain joins TRBV4-1 to TRBJ2-7, with D perhaps TRBD2 (5 bases). Germline CDR1 MGHRA, CDR2 YSYEKL. V gave up 6 bases and J gave up 7 bases, with 22 bases separating them. The CDR3 is made up of 15 amino acids. The DNA of the CDR3 is TGCGCCAGCAGTGGCGGCCCACAATTCTGGGAGGAGCAGTACTTC. Protein: CASSGGPQFWEEQYF.

The chain is built from TRBV7-8 and TRBJ2-1, with 11 nucleotides matching TRBD1. The germline V gene has CDR1 SGHVS and CDR2 FQNEAQ. Trimming at V came to 4 bases and at J to 4 bases, leaving 6 bases not matched to a gene. The CDR3 is 16 amino acids. CDR3 sequence: CASSYAGTGGYNEQFF. The CDR3 DNA reads as TGTGCCAGCAGCTACGCCGGGACAGGGGGTTACAATGAGCAGTTCTTC.

In this sample, this clonotype turned up a few times. The chain combines TRBV18 with TRBJ2-6, with D unclear. Germline V CDR1 and CDR2: KGHSH, LQKENI. There are 14 residues in the CDR3. Trimming stripped 3 bases from V and 4 bases from J, with 7 bases between. The CDR3 loop reads CASSPPGGANVLTF. DNA for the CDR3: TGTGCCAGCTCACCGCCCGGAGGGGCCAACGTCCTGACTTTC.

This clonotype was seen many times. The V gene is TRBV24-1, the J gene TRBJ1-4; 7 bases map to TRBD1. The CDR3 consists of 14 residues. After removal of 8 bases from V and 6 bases from J, the junction contained 8 bases not matched to a gene. CDR1 is KGHDR, CDR2 SFDVKD, per germline. DNA for the CDR3: TGTGCCACCATGCGCCGAGGACAGGATGAAAAACTGTTTTTT. It codes for CATMRRGQDEKLFF.